The 30 T cell receptor beta chains below were found in one sample sequenced in a study of blood T cell repertoires in COVID-19. Repertoires were generated with immunoSEQ multiplex PCR, while TCRdb's copy carries only in-frame clones and drops some. The sample comprises approximately 210,000 clones, approximately 86% of which are singletons, and roughly 14% rests with the top ten. Sequenced: PBMCs or T cells enriched from blood (not recorded which). The receptor set was obtained from a woman aged 50 to 60 with acute COVID-19.

The J gene is TRBJ1-6, the V gene TRBV6-1, with D perhaps matching TRBD1 (6 bases). CDR3 length: 17 residues. Looked up from germline, CDR1 is MNHNS and CDR2 is SASEGT. Trimming stripped 1 base from V and 8 bases from J, with 18 bases between. The CDR3 DNA follows: TGTGCCAGCAGTGAAGTCGGGACACTCCTGAGGGATTCACCCCTCCACTTT. Amino acid sequence: CASSEVGTLLRDSPLHF.

This clone was counted once. The V and J genes are TRBV27 and TRBJ2-1; 9 positions agree with TRBD2. V lost 8 bases, J lost 7 bases, and 12 bases stayed unmatched. This CDR3 comprises 15 residues. CDR1 MNHEY and CDR2 SMNVEV come from the germline V gene (reference sequence). The CDR3 DNA is TGTGCCAGCGCAGAGGGGCGGGAGGGCCGAAATGAGCAGTTCTTC. The encoded protein is CASAEGREGRNEQFF.

This clone came up a few times. This sequence joins TRBV29-1 and TRBJ1-2, with D perhaps matching TRBD1 (5 bases). The germline V and J ends were trimmed by 3 bases and 4 bases, with 9 bases remaining between them. The V gene's germline CDR1 is SQVTM and CDR2 ANQGSEA. This CDR3 is 12 amino acids long. The CDR3 region is CSVEWGVYGYTF. CDR3 in DNA: TGCAGCGTTGAGTGGGGGGTCTATGGCTACACCTTC.

V and J are TRBV27 and TRBJ2-1; D is unclear. The CDR3 is 13 residues long. Looked up from germline, CDR1 is MNHEY and CDR2 is SMNVEV (reference sequence). Deletions cut 3 bases from V and 8 bases from J, with 11 bases between. The CDR3 sequence: CASSFSSPHEQFF. The CDR3 region has the DNA TGTGCCAGCAGTTTTTCCAGTCCCCATGAGCAGTTCTTC.

V gene TRBV19 combines with J gene TRBJ1-2, with 7 bases that match TRBD1. Trimming removed 7 bases from V and 4 bases from J; junction bases left unmatched: 15. Germline V gene data show CDR1 as LNHDA and CDR2 as SQIVND (reference sequence). The CDR3 contains 16 residues. The CDR3 sequence: CASTEGLKGGLYGYTF. CDR3 DNA sequence: TGTGCCAGTACCGAAGGCCTTAAAGGGGGCCTCTATGGCTACACCTTC.

The chain joins TRBV11-2 to TRBJ2-7, with TRBD2 identical over 7 bases. The junction had 13 bases not matched to a gene; V was cut back by 5 bases and J by 6 bases. The CDR3 totals 15 residues. Germline CDR1 SGHAT, CDR2 FQNNGV. The CDR3 sequence is CASSLAVGWGGEQYF. CDR3 DNA sequence: TGTGCCAGCAGCCTCGCGGTGGGTTGGGGGGGCGAGCAGTACTTC.

V usage is TRBV27 and J usage is TRBJ2-7; 8 nucleotides match TRBD1. The CDR3 has 14 amino acids. The junction had 7 bases not matched to a gene; V was cut back by 3 bases and J by 6 bases. Germline values: CDR1 MNHEY, CDR2 SMNVEV (reference sequence). CDR3 protein: CASSFGRGLPEQYF. CDR3 in DNA: TGTGCCAGCAGTTTTGGCAGGGGGCTCCCCGAGCAGTACTTC.

CDR3 bases: TGTGCCAGCAGTGATGGTACGGCAGGGGCTGGAAACACCATATATTTT. Translation: CASSDGTAGAGNTIYF. This chain joins TRBV2 and TRBJ1-3, with D perhaps matching TRBD1 (6 bases). This CDR3 has 16 amino acids. Trimming pared 3 bases from V and 2 bases from J, leaving 14 bases between. Germline V lookup: CDR1 SNHLY, CDR2 FYNNEI.

The genes are TRBV5-1 and TRBJ2-3, with 8 bases lining up with TRBD2. Trimming cost V 4 bases and J 3 bases; bases outside gene matches: 4. Germline V gene lookup returns CDR1 SGHRS and CDR2 YFSETQ. The CDR3 has 14 residues. The CDR3 spells CASSPGLGTDTQYF. The CDR3 DNA follows: TGCGCCAGCAGCCCGGGACTAGGTACAGATACGCAGTATTTT.

The rearrangement links TRBV18 to TRBJ1-2; 10 nucleotides align to TRBD1. This CDR3 has 16 amino acids. Germline CDR1 KGHSH, CDR2 LQKENI. V lost 3 bases and J lost 3; bases outside the gene matches: 7. CDR3 DNA sequence: TGTGCCAGCTCACCCCAGACAGGGGGCACAGACTATGGCTACACCTTC. It is translated as CASSPQTGGTDYGYTF.

This clone was recorded a few times. The chain joins TRBV7-2 to TRBJ2-7, with 7 nucleotides matching TRBD1. Germline CDR1 and CDR2: SGHTA and FQGNSA. V gave up 5 bases and J gave up 2 bases; unmatched junction bases: 6. This CDR3 has 14 residues. The CDR3 nucleotides are TGTGCCAGCAGCGTTCGACAGGGCGCCTACGAGCAGTACTTC. Residues: CASSVRQGAYEQYF.

This chain uses TRBV7-3 with TRBJ2-5; 7 bases are a match to TRBD1. Germline assignment: CDR1 SGHTA and CDR2 FQGTGA. J lost 1 base, V lost 5 bases, and 7 bases had no gene match. The CDR3 sequence is 15 residues long. The CDR3 spells CASSEQTGPQETQYF. CDR3 DNA: TGTGCCAGCAGCGAACAGACAGGGCCCCAAGAGACCCAGTACTTC.

The rearrangement links TRBV10-3 to TRBJ2-3; 7 bases map to TRBD1. V trimming: 3 bases; J trimming: 4 bases; junction bases outside the gene matches: 13. Germline-derived CDR1 and CDR2 are ENHRY and SYGVKD. This CDR3 has 17 residues. The CDR3: CAISDSLGQPGADTQYF. CDR3 in DNA: TGTGCCATCAGTGACTCATTGGGACAGCCAGGAGCAGATACGCAGTATTTT.

The V gene is TRBV28, the J gene TRBJ1-6; TRBD1 agrees at 7 bases. This CDR3 is 13 amino acids long. The ends lost 8 bases at V and 9 bases at J; junction bases unmatched: 7. Germline V gives CDR1 MDHEN, CDR2 SYDVKM. CDR3 sequence (DNA): TGTGCCAGCCACAGGGGATCCGGTTCACCCCTCCACTTT. This codes for CASHRGSGSPLHF.

This clone was detected once. V is TRBV5-1 and J is TRBJ2-7; TRBD2 aligns across 9 bases. The CDR3 loop spans 15 amino acids. The ends lost 0 bases at V and 9 bases at J; junction bases unmatched: 10. Germline-derived CDR1 and CDR2 are SGHRS and YFSETQ. The CDR3 here is CASSLAGAGGPGQYF. Written as DNA, the CDR3 is TGCGCCAGCAGCTTGGCCGGGGCGGGAGGGCCCGGGCAGTACTTC.

This clone was seen just once. V gene TRBV7-2 combines with J gene TRBJ2-4; perhaps TRBD1 as D (6 bases). The CDR3 is 15 residues long. Trimming removed 3 bases at V and 6 bases at J, with 15 bases between. Germline V CDR1 and CDR2: SGHTA, FQGNSA. The CDR3 sequence: CASSFKGGPVNIQYF. CDR3 sequence (DNA): TGTGCCAGCAGCTTTAAAGGGGGTCCAGTAAACATTCAGTACTTC.

The V call is TRBV30, the J call TRBJ1-4, with a possible D match to TRBD1 (6 bases). Trimming shortened V by 3 bases and J by 6 bases, and 8 bases separated the two germline ends. Germline CDR1 and CDR2: GTSNPN and SVGIG (reference sequence). The CDR3 is made up of 12 amino acids. CDR3 residues: CAWSRGYEKLFF. The DNA for the CDR3 is TGTGCCTGGAGCAGGGGATATGAAAAACTGTTTTTT.

The chain has TRBV18 and TRBJ2-1, with D possibly matching TRBD1 (5 bases). The CDR3 has 16 residues. Germline CDR1 KGHSH, CDR2 LQKENI. V lost 1 base, J lost 9 bases, and 19 bases lay in between. CDR3 protein: CASSPLRGPVSGEQFF. The CDR3, as DNA: TGTGCCAGCTCACCACTAAGGGGCCCGGTCTCCGGTGAGCAGTTCTTC.

This chain joins TRBV28 and TRBJ1-2; 7 nucleotides match TRBD1. The trim removed 8 bases at V and 4 bases at J, leaving 7 bases unmatched. This CDR3 comprises 13 residues. Germline V gives CDR1 MDHEN, CDR2 SYDVKM. CDR3 in DNA: TGTGCCAGCGAGGCCGGGACAGCCTATGGCTACACCTTC. As protein: CASEAGTAYGYTF.

This clone came up a few times. V is TRBV28 and J is TRBJ2-7, with a weak D call TRBD1 (7 bases). Germline values: CDR1 MDHEN, CDR2 SYDVKM. This CDR3 spans 13 amino acids. V shed 11 bases and J shed 6 bases, with 20 bases lying between them. The CDR3 spells CASSGGGGSEQYF. Here the CDR3 DNA reads TGTGCCTCCTCAGGAGGAGGGGGCAGCGAGCAGTACTTC.

This chain connects TRBV13 to TRBJ1-4, with TRBD1 identical over 9 bases. Germline V gives CDR1 PRHDT, CDR2 FYEKMQ (reference sequence). The CDR3 runs to 15 residues. Trimming cost V 0 bases and J 8 bases; bases outside gene matches: 4. The CDR3 nucleotides read TGTGCCAGCAGCTTAGGGGGACAGGGAGGGGAAAAACTGTTTTTT. Residues: CASSLGGQGGEKLFF. Full variable domain (rest looked up from reference TRBV13 and TRBJ1-4): AAGVIQSPRHLIKEKRETATLKCYPIPRHDTVYWYQQGPGQDPQFLISFYEKMQSDKGSIPDRFSAQQFSDYHSELNMSSLELGDSALYFCASSLGGQGGEKLFFGSGTQLSVL.

This clone was counted a few times. The chain recombines TRBV10-3 with TRBJ2-7; 9 bases match TRBD1. V was pared by 10 bases and J by 5 bases, with 9 bases of the junction left unmatched. Germline values: CDR1 ENHRY, CDR2 SYGVKD. The CDR3 is made up of 13 amino acids. CDR3: CATAAQGADEQYF. The CDR3 coding sequence is TGTGCCACCGCTGCACAGGGGGCCGACGAGCAGTACTTC.

The chain uses TRBV18 and TRBJ1-1; D might be TRBD1 (5 bases). The V gene lost 2 bases and the J gene lost 7 bases, with 20 bases spanning the gap. CDR3 length: 16 amino acids. Germline CDR1 and CDR2: KGHSH and LQKENI. DNA of the CDR3: TGTGCCAGCTCACCAATAATGGGGGAGGTGGACGGTGAAGCTTTCTTT. Encoded protein: CASSPIMGEVDGEAFF.

The V call is TRBV12-3 or TRBV12-4, the J call TRBJ2-7; 9 bases map to TRBD1. The CDR3 length is 13 residues. The junction had 4 bases not matched to a gene; V was cut back by 7 bases and J by 3 bases. CDR3 sequence: CASTMTGGYEQYF. The CDR3 DNA is TGTGCCAGCACTATGACAGGGGGCTACGAGCAGTACTTC.

This chain's CDR3 is CATSSPGQGAREQYF. CDR3 nucleotide sequence: TGTGCCACCAGCAGTCCGGGACAGGGGGCTCGAGAGCAGTACTTC. V gene TRBV15 combines with J gene TRBJ2-7; 12 nucleotides line up with TRBD1. V shed 3 bases and J 7 bases; nucleotides not matched to a gene: 7. Germline CDR1 and CDR2: LNHNV and YYDKDF (reference sequence). The CDR3 is 15 residues long.

The V call is TRBV7-2, the J call TRBJ2-1, with D maybe TRBD2 (6 bases). Germline V lookup: CDR1 SGHTA, CDR2 FQGNSA. The CDR3 sequence is 16 residues long. The V gene lost 5 bases and the J gene lost 4 bases, with 18 bases spanning the gap. The CDR3 reads CASSPKVTGRYNEQFF. Written as DNA, the CDR3 is TGTGCCAGCAGCCCAAAAGTTACTGGGAGGTACAATGAGCAGTTCTTC.

This clone was detected only once. The chain recombines TRBV28 with TRBJ2-7; 7 bases map to TRBD1. This CDR3 has 14 residues. Germline lookup yields CDR1 MDHEN and CDR2 SYDVKM. V was clipped by 2 bases and J by 3 bases; unmatched bases: 4. In nucleotides, the CDR3 is TGTGCCAGCAGTTTACCGGGACAGAGCTACGAGCAGTACTTC. Translating it yields CASSLPGQSYEQYF.

V and J are TRBV12-5 and TRBJ2-7; the match to TRBD1 covers 11 bases. The CDR3 extends over 14 amino acids. The trim removed 7 bases at V and 5 bases at J, leaving 7 bases unmatched. The V gene's germline CDR1 is LGHNT and CDR2 FRNRAP. The DNA for the CDR3 is TGTGCTAGTGCTAATGGACAGGGGGCCGACGAGCAGTACTTC. Protein: CASANGQGADEQYF.

Notes on this clone: Other DNA sequences in the sample encode the same CDR3. The J gene is TRBJ1-5, the V gene TRBV19; maybe TRBD1 (6 bases). The CDR3 has 12 amino acids. Trimming took off 7 bases at V and 4 bases at J, with 8 bases between the two ends. Germline CDR1 is LNHDA and CDR2 is SQIVND (reference sequence). The CDR3 nucleotides are TGTGCCAGTAACCAGGGGAATCAGCCCCAGCATTTT. It specifies CASNQGNQPQHF.

The chain carries TRBV28 and TRBJ2-7; a weak D match, TRBD2 (6 bases). V lost 1 base and J 6 bases, leaving 7 bases between the germline ends. Germline V gene lookup returns CDR1 MDHEN and CDR2 SYDVKM. The CDR3 is 12 amino acids. CDR3 sequence (DNA): TGTGCCAGCAGTTTATTGGGACTCGAGCAGTACTTC. Translated: CASSLLGLEQYF.